This T cell receptor (beta chain) was identified in a study of shared clonotypes between healthy human individuals. Overall study findings and caveats: The small donor group covered limited genetic and exposure diversity.

Regarding this clone: What it recognizes is unknown.

The CDR3 sequence is 15 residues long. Germline assignment: CDR1 MDHEN and CDR2 SYDVKM. V lost 0 bases, J lost 6 bases, and 1 base stayed unmatched. Several immunoSEQ 96-well plates shared each subset's DNA, each plate a replicate. Sorted subsets were amplified in replicate PCRs using approximately 0.2 ug DNA, 30,000 to 35,000 T cell genomes. Measured with immunoSEQ multiplex PCR; TCRdb has only the in-frame clones, and not every one. Altogether roughly 2,500,000 clones are present, over 85% being singletons, with the ten largest covering around 0.4%. From CD4+ cells came CD45RA+ naive and CD45RA-negative memory subsets.

The chain is built from TRBV28 and TRBJ1-6; 8 bases are shared with TRBD1. This TCR was recovered from a man aged 18 to 30 in good health. Some clones in this sample may be carry-over from other donors' samples. Sequencing was done on a sample of naive CD4+ T cells from PBMCs. The subset here: CD45RA+ positively selected. The CDR3 sequence is CASSLWGQVNSPLHF. CDR3 DNA sequence: TGTGCCAGCAGTTTATGGGGACAGGTTAATTCACCCCTCCACTTT.